Listed below are T cell receptor beta chains from one sample, sequenced in a study of regulatory T cells in long-lasting Graves disease. TCRdb re-analysed the multiplex PCR reads in MiXCR, keeping a single row per CDR3 protein. There are almost 350,000 distinct CDR3 sequences in the sample; 15% to 20% occur only once, and just under 30% lies in the top ten. This specimen was peripheral blood mononuclear cells (PBMCs), taken when the disease was refractory, from a patient treated with antithyroid drugs. The receptors come from a female donor with Graves disease. Both conserved end residues are part of each CDR3. The D gene is left open where the match is weak. Expanded clones are given a class, and other clones once, few, many or no size at all.

clone size,V gene,D gene,J gene,CDR3 protein
few,TRBV18,TRBD1,TRBJ1-2,CASSPKETGNGYTF
NA,TRBV7-9,NA,TRBJ2-4,CASSWGVPKYF
few,TRBV6-1,NA,TRBJ2-1,CASRHLWGDEQFF
many,TRBV28,TRBD2,TRBJ2-2,CASTQTSEAGELFF
NA,TRBV10-3,NA,TRBJ2-7,CAISGPGPTYEQYF
NA,TRBV15,NA,TRBJ1-5,CATSRGRGGNQPQHF
many,TRBV3-1,NA,TRBJ1-2,CASSQTWRGYTF
few,TRBV3-2,NA,TRBJ2-5,CASRRTTSGQETQYF
many,TRBV12-3/TRBV12-4,NA,TRBJ2-6,CASSLRQPSGANVLTF
NA,TRBV4-1,NA,TRBJ1-6,CASSQVRAGKSSPLHF
few,TRBV11-2,NA,TRBJ2-7,CASSPWDTPYEQYF
many,TRBV12-3/TRBV12-4,TRBD1,TRBJ2-5,CASSFRTGDLETQYF
few,TRBV14,TRBD1,TRBJ1-2,CASSVDRGLGYTF
few,TRBV2,TRBD2,TRBJ2-5,CASRGLQREGEEETQYF
NA,TRBV2,NA,TRBJ1-4,CASSRVSEKLFF
many,TRBV12-3/TRBV12-4,NA,TRBJ1-5,CASSPSDKPNQPQHF
many,TRBV12-3/TRBV12-4,NA,TRBJ1-2,CASSLAQQANYGYTF
NA,TRBV12-5,NA,TRBJ1-2,CASGLAPGTSGGYTF
few,TRBV4-1,NA,TRBJ2-5,CASSQGNRLFGEETQYF
many,TRBV7-8,TRBD2,TRBJ2-6,CASSLGGGGRAAGANVLTF
NA,TRBV29-1,TRBD1,TRBJ1-2,CSVEDHPGKGASKGYGYTF
few,TRBV18,NA,TRBJ1-1,CASSPPGQHEAFF
NA,TRBV6-1,NA,TRBJ1-2,CASSDGAEPYGYTF
NA,TRBV20-1,NA,TRBJ2-7,CSASRQGQGFWGEQYF
many,TRBV7-2,TRBD2,TRBJ2-2,CASSLVGGASGTTGELFF
NA,TRBV7-6,NA,TRBJ1-1,CASSFPGMGNTEAFF
NA,TRBV4-1,NA,TRBJ1-1,CASSWATGSTEAFF
NA,TRBV7-6,NA,TRBJ2-5,CASKRVPQETQYF
NA,TRBV29-1,NA,TRBJ2-3,CSVEDPWSGATQYF
many,TRBV2,TRBD2,TRBJ2-7,CASSPHGLAFSYEQYF
NA,TRBV7-9,TRBD2,TRBJ2-3,CASRAPGLVSTDTQYF
NA,TRBV12-3/TRBV12-4,TRBD1,TRBJ1-4,CASSLGGTGDEKLFF
NA,TRBV30,NA,TRBJ1-6,CAWGGGVSPLHF
few,TRBV7-8,NA,TRBJ1-5,CASSNRVQGTEPQHF
many,TRBV12-3/TRBV12-4,NA,TRBJ2-5,CASSLPVSWETQYF
many,TRBV2,NA,TRBJ1-2,CASTSGAEEYGYTF
many,TRBV28,NA,TRBJ1-2,CASSFPGTLTRYGYTF
NA,TRBV7-3,TRBD2,TRBJ2-1,CASSLIGLAGGNEQFF
NA,TRBV15,TRBD1,TRBJ2-2,CATSRGGGTGDYPLYTGELFF
few,TRBV20-1,NA,TRBJ2-7,CSASSHSGGRFEQYF
many,TRBV11-3,NA,TRBJ1-6,CASSFINGGSPLHF